One and the same sample provided the 24 T cell receptor beta chains below, sequenced in a study of cytomegalovirus exposure and HLA in healthy donors. Some clones are missing from TCRdb's copy, which holds only in-frame ones; the method was immunoSEQ multiplex PCR. The table has 150,000 to 160,000 clones, around 84% seen once. Sequencing input: PBMCs. The receptors derive from a human donor in good health.

This clone was seen a single time. The chain employs TRBV5-1 and TRBJ2-6, with D hard to call. The V and J ends lost 3 bases and 0 bases respectively, with 7 bases between them. CDR3 length: 15 residues. Germline V gene lookup returns CDR1 SGHRS and CDR2 YFSETQ. In nucleotides, the CDR3 is TGCGCCAGCAGCTATTCAGACTCTGGGGCCAACGTCCTGACTTTC. Residues: CASSYSDSGANVLTF.

The chain uses TRBV30 and TRBJ1-4, with unresolved D. In germline, CDR1 is GTSNPN, CDR2 SVGIG (reference sequence). The CDR3 spans 12 residues. Trimming left V 0 bases short and J 7 bases short, with 6 bases between. CDR3 region: CAWSVTGEKLFF. CDR3 DNA sequence: TGTGCCTGGAGTGTAACGGGTGAAAAACTGTTTTTT.

The V call is TRBV6-1, the J call TRBJ1-1; a possible D gene is TRBD1 (5 bases). CDR3 size: 13 residues. From germline, CDR1 is MNHNS and CDR2 SASEGT. V lost 2 bases and J lost 11, with 15 bases in between. CDR3: CASSENRGVGAFF. Written as DNA, the CDR3 is TGTGCCAGCAGTGAAAACCGGGGGGTCGGGGCTTTCTTT.

The chain employs TRBV28 and TRBJ2-3, with TRBD1 matching over 10 bases. The trim removed 6 bases at V and 7 bases at J, leaving 13 bases unmatched. The germline V gene has CDR1 MDHEN and CDR2 SYDVKM. The CDR3 is 16 amino acids. The DNA of the CDR3 is TGTGCCAGCAGCTTCACCCTGGGGACAGGGGATAATACGCAGTATTTT. Translating gives CASSFTLGTGDNTQYF.

V is TRBV7-8 and J is TRBJ2-1, with 10 bases fitting TRBD2. Trimming at V came to 2 bases and at J to 7 bases, leaving 8 bases not matched to a gene. This CDR3 spans 16 amino acids. Germline CDR1 and CDR2: SGHVS and FQNEAQ. The CDR3 bases are TGTGCCAGCAGCTTAAGTCTAGCACTAGCGGGGAATGAGCAGTTCTTC. Translating gives CASSLSLALAGNEQFF.

The V call is TRBV10-2, the J call TRBJ2-1; perhaps TRBD2 as D (7 bases). The CDR3 sequence is 16 residues long. CDR1 WSHSY and CDR2 SAAADI come from the germline V gene. V gave up 5 bases and J gave up 0 bases, with 14 bases separating them. CDR3 coding DNA: TGCGCCAGCAGTCCCGGGGGGCTAAGCTCCTACAATGAGCAGTTCTTC. This sequence encodes CASSPGGLSSYNEQFF.

The chain couples TRBV29-1 to TRBJ1-1, with 12 nucleotides matching TRBD1. With V trimmed by 5 bases and J by 2 bases, 3 bases remained unmatched. The CDR3 sequence is 14 residues long. Germline V gene lookup returns CDR1 SQVTM and CDR2 ANQGSEA. CDR3 coding DNA: TGCAGCGTTATAGGGACAGGGGGCAACACTGAAGCTTTCTTT. Residues: CSVIGTGGNTEAFF.

This chain links TRBV5-1 with TRBJ2-4; possibly TRBD1 for D (5 bases). Trimming took off 5 bases at V and 4 bases at J, with 13 bases between the two ends. CDR3 length equals 14 residues. Germline V gene sequence: CDR1 SGHRS, CDR2 YFSETQ. CDR3 sequence: CASSQGIPKNIQYF. CDR3 sequence (DNA): TGCGCCAGCAGTCAGGGAATCCCTAAAAACATTCAGTACTTC.

This sequence joins TRBV6-1 and TRBJ2-1; 14 bases agree with TRBD2. Germline CDR1 reads MNHNS; CDR2 reads SASEGT. V lost 8 bases, J lost 9 bases, and 15 bases stayed unmatched. This CDR3 region has 17 residues. The CDR3 region has the DNA TGTGCCAGCGGTGGGAACTTGGGACTAGCGGGAGCCGGTGAGCAGTTCTTC. Encoded protein: CASGGNLGLAGAGEQFF.

This sequence joins TRBV5-4 and TRBJ1-1; possible D gene TRBD1, 5 bases. The V end lost 0 bases, the J end lost 8 bases, and 8 bases lay between the germline ends. CDR1 and CDR2 from the germline V gene are SGHNT and YYREEE (reference sequence). There are 12 residues in the CDR3. CDR3 sequence reads: CASSLGTIEAFF. DNA for the CDR3: TGTGCCAGCAGCTTGGGGACAATAGAAGCTTTCTTT. Based on the CDR3 plus reference TRBV5-4 and TRBJ1-1, the full variable domain is ETGVTQSPTHLIKTRGQQVTLRCSSQSGHNTVSWYQQALGQGPQFIFQYYREEENGRGNFPPRFSGLQFPNYSSELNVNALELDDSALYLCASSLGTIEAFFGQGTRLTVV.

The count of this clone is one. The chain uses TRBV29-1 and TRBJ1-1; TRBD1 aligns across 11 bases. Germline V gene lookup returns CDR1 SQVTM and CDR2 ANQGSEA. V was clipped by 4 bases and J by 4 bases; unmatched bases: 2. The CDR3 contains 13 residues. This CDR3 is CSVGGTGGTEAFF. DNA of the CDR3: TGCAGCGTTGGGGGGACAGGGGGCACTGAAGCTTTCTTT.

J is TRBJ2-3 and V is TRBV11-2; 7 bases line up with TRBD2. Germline CDR1 reads SGHAT; CDR2 reads FQNNGV. Trimming cost V 0 bases and J 4 bases; bases outside gene matches: 13. The length of the CDR3 is 18 residues. The CDR3: CASSLESPVTSLADTQYF. CDR3 nucleotide sequence: TGTGCCAGCAGCTTAGAGTCTCCTGTGACTAGCTTAGCAGATACGCAGTATTTT.

This clone has a single count. The chain links TRBV27 to TRBJ1-3; TRBD1 agrees at 7 bases. This CDR3 is 13 amino acids long. Losses at the gene ends were 4 bases for V and 4 bases for J; bases not matched to a gene: 1. Germline V CDR1 and CDR2: MNHEY, SMNVEV (reference sequence). CDR3 sequence reads: CASSSDRGNTIYF. The CDR3 DNA follows: TGTGCCAGCAGTTCGGACAGGGGAAACACCATATATTTT.

The V gene is TRBV18, the J gene TRBJ1-4; D perhaps matches TRBD1 (6 bases). This CDR3 has 13 residues. V was trimmed by 4 bases and J by 5 bases, leaving 8 bases between them. Germline assignment: CDR1 KGHSH and CDR2 LQKENI. The CDR3 is CASSQDSNEKLFF. As DNA, the CDR3 is TGTGCCAGCTCACAGGACAGCAATGAAAAACTGTTTTTT.

V and J are TRBV13 and TRBJ1-2, with unresolved D. CDR1 and CDR2 (germline): PRHDT, FYEKMQ (reference sequence). The CDR3 is 14 residues long. With 4 bases removed from V and 4 bases from J, the gap between germline ends came to 13 bases. CDR3 in amino acids: CASSSWGAGYGYTF. The DNA for the CDR3 is TGTGCCAGCAGCTCGTGGGGAGCCGGCTATGGCTACACCTTC.

This clone was recorded a few times. The CDR3 here is CASSQVDRDVHEQYF. The DNA for the CDR3 is TGCGCCAGCAGCCAAGTAGACAGGGATGTACACGAGCAGTACTTC. The J gene is TRBJ2-7, the V gene TRBV4-1; 7 bases are a match to TRBD1. Germline V gene lookup returns CDR1 MGHRA and CDR2 YSYEKL. This CDR3 spans 15 amino acids. Trimming at V came to 1 base and at J to 5 bases, leaving 8 bases not matched to a gene.

The chain couples TRBV11-3 to TRBJ2-2, with D tentatively TRBD2 (6 bases). The V gene lost 0 bases and the J gene lost 1 base, with 6 bases spanning the gap. Germline-derived CDR1 and CDR2 are SGHNT and YENEEA. This CDR3 is built from 15 residues. CDR3 sequence (DNA): TGTGCCAGCAGCTTAGAGGGAGGGAACACCGGGGAGCTGTTTTTT. It codes for CASSLEGGNTGELFF. Full variable domain (outside the CDR3, taken from reference TRBV11-3 and TRBJ2-2): EAGVVQSPRYKIIEKKQPVAFWCNPISGHNTLYWYLQNLGQGPELLIRYENEEAVDDSQLPKDRFSAERLKGVDSTLKIQPAELGDSAVYLCASSLEGGNTGELFFGEGSRLTVL.

This clone was counted a few times. The chain couples TRBV9 to TRBJ2-7; TRBD1 aligns across 8 bases. Germline V CDR1 and CDR2: SGDLS, YYNGEE. The CDR3 runs 15 residues. V trimming: 0 bases; J trimming: 5 bases; junction bases outside the gene matches: 7. The DNA for the CDR3 is TGTGCCAGCAGCGTAGGGACAGGGAGAATCGACGAGCAGTACTTC. Protein: CASSVGTGRIDEQYF.

The V gene is TRBV7-9, the J gene TRBJ1-2, with a tentative D call TRBD1 (5 bases). Trimming stripped 4 bases from V and 4 bases from J, with 19 bases between. CDR1 is SEHNR, CDR2 FQNEAQ, per germline (reference sequence). The CDR3 spans 16 residues. CDR3: CASSSGVQGIFYGYTF. The CDR3 coding sequence is TGTGCCAGCAGCTCGGGGGTGCAGGGTATATTCTATGGCTACACCTTC.

The J gene is TRBJ2-5, the V gene TRBV7-3, with 12 bases identical to TRBD2. Germline V gene sequence: CDR1 SGHTA, CDR2 FQGTGA. The CDR3 spans 17 residues. After removal of 2 bases from V and 4 bases from J, the junction contained 8 bases not matched to a gene. The CDR3 region is CASSLGVLAGGRETQYF. CDR3 nucleotides: TGTGCCAGCAGCTTAGGGGTACTAGCGGGAGGTCGAGAGACCCAGTACTTC.

V and J are TRBV5-1 and TRBJ2-7; tentative D call: TRBD1 (7 bases). This CDR3 contains 12 residues. Germline V gives CDR1 SGHRS, CDR2 YFSETQ. V dropped 6 bases and J dropped 5 bases, with 12 bases sitting between them. This CDR3 is CASKDRRDEQYF. The CDR3 DNA reads TGCGCCAGCAAGGACAGGAGGGACGAGCAGTACTTC.

The V and J genes are TRBV19 and TRBJ2-2, with a possible D match to TRBD2 (6 bases). The V and J ends lost 3 bases and 17 bases respectively, with 19 bases between them. The CDR3 has 13 residues. Germline CDR1 is LNHDA and CDR2 is SQIVND (reference sequence). Here the CDR3 reads CASSMEAGGRCFF. DNA of the CDR3: TGTGCCAGTAGTATGGAGGCCGGGGGTCGCTGTTTTTTT.

This clone has only one observation. This chain connects TRBV4-1 to TRBJ2-3, with TRBD2 matching over 7 bases. J gave up 5 bases and V 5 bases, and 10 bases lay outside the gene matches. CDR3 length equals 15 residues. Per the germline V gene, CDR1 is MGHRA and CDR2 is YSYEKL. The CDR3 region has the DNA TGCGCCAGCAGCGACAGCGGGGTTGGCCAAGATACGCAGTATTTT. Protein sequence: CASSDSGVGQDTQYF.

The V call is TRBV6-6, the J call TRBJ1-1, with a weak D call TRBD1 (6 bases). Germline assignment: CDR1 MNHNY and CDR2 SVGAGI (reference sequence). This CDR3 comprises 16 residues. Trimming cost V 7 bases and J 1 base, with 19 bases left between them. The CDR3 spells CASTEMKTGSNTEAFF. The CDR3 coding sequence is TGTGCCAGCACCGAAATGAAGACAGGCTCGAACACTGAAGCTTTCTTT.